This T cell receptor (beta chain) was recorded in a study of shared clonotypes between healthy human individuals. CDR3 size: 13 residues. The germline CDR1 and CDR2 sequences are SGHNT and YYREEE (reference sequence). Deletions cut 1 base from V and 7 bases from J, with 9 bases between. Methods used by the authors: Filtering was not the same, since immunoSEQ gave junction-only sequences without quality scores. Measured with immunoSEQ multiplex PCR; TCRdb has only the in-frame clones, and not every one. That table is the source of V, J and clone size, and D and trimming were worked out from the DNA. The sample has almost 750,000 clones; approximately 72% are singletons. As regards this clone: Its cognate antigen is unknown.

Notes on the study in general: It was only blood that was sampled, and tissue repertoires likely differ. Larger richness was generally estimated for naive than memory subsets.

The receptor was isolated from a young woman in good health. The sequenced sample consisted of memory CD4+ T cells sorted from blood. Subset denoted: CD45RA-negative fraction. The chain joins TRBV5-4 to TRBJ1-5; no clear D gene. Here the CDR3 DNA reads TGTGCCAGCAGCTTGAATTCGGTCCAGCCCCAGCATTTT. Its protein is CASSLNSVQPQHF.